Below, 27 T cell receptor beta chains from the same sample are listed, as sequenced in a study of CD8+ T cells in alopecia areata. Treatment specified: oral pan-JAK inhibitor, 5-10 mg twice daily. Sequencing templates came from extracted RNA that was reverse transcribed into cDNA. Produced via immunoSEQ multiplex PCR; TCRdb's table is partial and in-frame only. Among some 190,000 clones listed, 40% to 55% were seen once. Sequenced here: CD8+ T cells sorted from blood, sampled around week 54, from a patient treated with tofacitinib. These receptors were obtained from a human donor with alopecia areata.

The chain links TRBV6-1 to TRBJ2-7, with a tentative D call TRBD1 (6 bases). The CDR3 runs 13 residues. The V gene's germline CDR1 is MNHNS and CDR2 SASEGT. V was clipped by 2 bases and J by 4 bases, with 9 bases between them. CDR3 nucleotides: TGTGCCAGCAGTGAATACAGGGTTTACGAGCAGTACTTC. This translates into CASSEYRVYEQYF.

The chain recombines TRBV7-2 with TRBJ2-7; the match to TRBD1 covers 7 bases. J gave up 2 bases and V 3 bases, and 4 bases lay outside the gene matches. This CDR3 region has 14 residues. CDR1 and CDR2 from the germline V gene are SGHTA and FQGNSA. CDR3 nucleotide sequence: TGTGCCAGCAGCTTGGGGACAGTTACCTACGAGCAGTACTTC. Residues: CASSLGTVTYEQYF.

This rearrangement joins TRBV9 to TRBJ2-1, with D possibly being TRBD1 (6 bases). Trimming took off 0 bases at V and 10 bases at J, with 20 bases between the two ends. This CDR3 has 16 amino acids. The germline V gene has CDR1 SGDLS and CDR2 YYNGEE. CDR3 nucleotide sequence: TGTGCCAGCAGCGTAGGACAGGCCGGGATTAGTAACGAGCAGTTCTTC. Translating gives CASSVGQAGISNEQFF.

This clone turned up a few times. The chain couples TRBV7-2 to TRBJ2-4, with 12 positions matching TRBD2. This CDR3 has 16 residues. Per germline, CDR1 SGHTA and CDR2 FQGNSA. J was trimmed by 5 bases and V by 5 bases; bases with no gene match: 7. The CDR3 protein is CASSRSSGGAENIQYF. The CDR3 DNA is TGTGCCAGCAGCAGATCTAGCGGGGGGGCCGAAAACATTCAGTACTTC.

This sequence joins TRBV5-6 and TRBJ1-5; D is perhaps TRBD1 (5 bases). The CDR3 extends over 13 amino acids. Germline V gene data show CDR1 as SGHDT and CDR2 as YYEEEE. V was clipped by 0 bases and J by 6 bases, with 7 bases between them. CDR3 sequence (DNA): TGTGCCAGCAGCTTGGTCGGGGGTCAGCCCCAGCATTTT. It is translated as CASSLVGGQPQHF.

The rearrangement joins TRBV6-6 to TRBJ1-1, with 7 nucleotides matching TRBD1. CDR1 and CDR2 (germline): MNHNY, SVGAGI (reference sequence). This CDR3 has 15 amino acids. The V and J ends lost 0 bases and 4 bases, in that order; junction bases with no gene match: 5. CDR3 protein: CASSYSGGGGTEAFF. DNA for the CDR3: TGTGCCAGCAGTTACTCAGGGGGCGGCGGCACTGAAGCTTTCTTT.

This clone has more than one count but fewer than ten. The chain employs TRBV7-9 and TRBJ2-7; D may match TRBD1 or TRBD2 (5 bases each). V shed 5 bases and J shed 0 bases, with 14 bases lying between them. Per germline, CDR1 SEHNR and CDR2 FQNEAQ (reference sequence). The CDR3 is 15 residues long. CDR3 coding DNA: TGTGCCAGCAGCCCCACGGGGACCTCCTCCTACGAGCAGTACTTC. This sequence encodes CASSPTGTSSYEQYF.

This chain uses TRBV23-1 with TRBJ1-1, with 7 bases aligning to TRBD1. TRBV23-1 is recorded as an ORF, its role being uncertain. CDR3 length equals 14 residues. V dropped 2 bases and J dropped 6; count of bases not matched to a gene: 6. CDR3 DNA: TGCGCCAGCAGTCAACAGGGGGGGGTAGCTGAAGCTTTCTTT. This codes for CASSQQGGVAEAFF.

The chain links TRBV7-6 to TRBJ1-2, with D unresolved. Per germline, CDR1 SGHVS and CDR2 FNYEAQ. This CDR3 has 12 residues. The V end lost 2 bases, the J end lost 5 bases, and 6 bases lay between the germline ends. CDR3 in amino acids: CASSLSGYGYTF. The CDR3 DNA is TGTGCCAGCAGCTTATCCGGGTATGGCTACACCTTC.

The CDR3 spells CASSSLVEETQYF. In DNA, the CDR3 is TGTGCCAGCAGCTCCTTAGTAGAAGAGACCCAGTACTTC. The chain uses TRBV5-6 and TRBJ2-5; D not certain. The V gene's germline CDR1 is SGHDT and CDR2 YYEEEE. V lost 3 bases to trimming and J lost 3 bases, with 9 bases between them. CDR3 length equals 13 residues.

The rearrangement uses TRBV5-1 and TRBJ1-2; TRBD1 matches 7 bases. V shed 0 bases and J 5 bases; nucleotides not matched to a gene: 7. The CDR3 sequence is 15 residues long. The V gene's germline CDR1 is SGHRS and CDR2 YFSETQ. CDR3 residues: CASSLGETGDYGYTF. DNA for the CDR3: TGCGCCAGCAGCTTGGGGGAAACAGGGGATTATGGCTACACCTTC.

This rearrangement joins TRBV5-6 to TRBJ2-5; D gene uncertain. The germline gives CDR1 SGHDT, CDR2 YYEEEE. The CDR3 consists of 14 residues. V was clipped by 1 base and J by 6 bases, with 13 bases between them. The chain's CDR3 is CASSLSASKKTQYF. The CDR3 bases are TGTGCCAGCAGCTTGTCGGCCTCAAAAAAGACCCAGTACTTC.

This clone has just a few counts. For the CDR3, the DNA is TGCAGCGTTGGCCGCTTGACGAGCTCTGGAAACACCATATATTTT. The encoded protein is CSVGRLTSSGNTIYF. V usage is TRBV29-1 and J usage is TRBJ1-3; unclear D gene. The CDR3 is made up of 15 amino acids. Germline V gene lookup returns CDR1 SQVTM and CDR2 ANQGSEA. V was trimmed by 4 bases and J by 0 bases, leaving 13 bases between them.

This clone showed up just a few times. V is TRBV7-9 and J is TRBJ2-2, with D possibly being TRBD1 (5 bases). The germline CDR1 and CDR2 sequences are SEHNR and FQNEAQ (reference sequence). The CDR3 has 15 amino acids. Trimming took off 6 bases at V and 0 bases at J, with 11 bases between the two ends. The CDR3 here is CASRPGAANTGELFF. The CDR3 region has the DNA TGTGCCAGCAGGCCTGGGGCTGCGAACACCGGGGAGCTGTTTTTT.

V and J are TRBV6-5 and TRBJ1-2; D might be TRBD1 (5 bases). The CDR3 is 13 residues long. CDR1 is MNHEY and CDR2 is SVGAGI in the germline V gene. V shed 6 bases and J shed 4 bases, with 12 bases lying between them. The CDR3 spells CASSASGSYGYTF. The CDR3 bases are TGTGCCAGCAGCGCGTCAGGGTCCTATGGCTACACCTTC.

This chain links TRBV9 with TRBJ1-2; 8 nucleotides agree with TRBD1. The CDR3 extends over 14 amino acids. Unmatched junction bases numbered 6, after V lost 3 bases and J lost 5 bases. Looked up from germline, CDR1 is SGDLS and CDR2 is YYNGEE. The CDR3 DNA follows: TGTGCCAGCAGCGGAGACAGGGGTGGTTATGGCTACACCTTC. Translating gives CASSGDRGGYGYTF. The full variable domain, completed using reference TRBV9 and TRBJ1-2, is DSGVTQTPKHLITATGQRVTLRCSPRSGDLSVYWYQQSLDQGLQFLIQYYNGEERAKGNILERFSAQQFPDLHSELNLSSLELGDSALYFCASSGDRGGYGYTFGSGTRLTVV.

The chain combines TRBV7-2 with TRBJ2-3; 7 bases are a match to TRBD2. Germline trimming cut 5 bases from V and 0 bases from J; bases unmatched to any gene: 17. The CDR3 has 19 residues. CDR1 and CDR2 (germline): SGHTA, FQGNSA. Here the CDR3 reads CASSLSETEAGESTDTQYF. CDR3 DNA sequence: TGTGCCAGCAGCCTTAGCGAAACTGAGGCGGGGGAAAGCACAGATACGCAGTATTTT.

The chain is built from TRBV7-9 and TRBJ1-5, with D possibly TRBD1 on 5 matching bases. The germline V gene has CDR1 SEHNR and CDR2 FQNEAQ (reference sequence). The V end was cut by 5 bases, the J end by 0 bases, with 17 bases between. The length of the CDR3 is 17 residues. The CDR3 sequence: CASSPGRGVSSNQPQHF. DNA for the CDR3: TGTGCCAGCAGCCCCGGTAGGGGCGTAAGTAGCAATCAGCCCCAGCATTTT.

The chain combines TRBV30 with TRBJ2-2, with 7 bases lining up with TRBD1. The length of the CDR3 is 16 residues. V shed 3 bases and J 6 bases; nucleotides not matched to a gene: 13. Germline lookup yields CDR1 GTSNPN and CDR2 SVGIG (reference sequence). The chain's CDR3 is CAWSRQGAGLAGELFF. DNA of the CDR3: TGTGCCTGGAGCCGACAGGGAGCTGGTTTGGCCGGGGAGCTGTTTTTT.

This chain uses TRBV27 with TRBJ1-1, with unresolved D. CDR3 length equals 12 residues. The V end lost 7 bases, the J end lost 6 bases, and 12 bases lay between the germline ends. Germline V lookup: CDR1 MNHEY, CDR2 SMNVEV (reference sequence). CDR3 coding DNA: TGTGCCAGCAACCCGGACCGTTCTGAAGCTTTCTTT. Residues: CASNPDRSEAFF.

The chain employs TRBV7-6 and TRBJ2-7; a possible D gene is TRBD2 (6 bases). The germline V and J ends were trimmed by 2 bases and 7 bases, with 15 bases remaining between them. Germline CDR1 and CDR2: SGHVS and FNYEAQ. This CDR3 is built from 14 residues. CDR3 sequence reads: CASSLLPGTEEQYF. For the CDR3, the DNA is TGTGCCAGCAGCTTATTACCCGGGACTGAGGAGCAGTACTTC.

The chain couples TRBV19 to TRBJ2-7; possibly TRBD2 for D (6 bases). The CDR3 runs 13 residues. Trimming removed 5 bases from V and 3 bases from J, with 11 bases in between. Germline V gene sequence: CDR1 LNHDA, CDR2 SQIVND (reference sequence). The CDR3 bases are TGTGCCAGTAGTGCGGGACGGCTCTACGAGCAGTACTTC. Translation gives CASSAGRLYEQYF.

This rearrangement joins TRBV29-1 to TRBJ2-2; no reliable D call. CDR3 length: 12 amino acids. CDR1 is SQVTM and CDR2 is ANQGSEA in the germline V gene. Trimming took 5 bases from V and 1 from J, leaving 5 bases between them. The CDR3 bases are TGCAGCGTTCTGGGGAACACCGGGGAGCTGTTTTTT. Encoded protein: CSVLGNTGELFF.

This rearrangement joins TRBV6-5 to TRBJ1-4; D ambiguous. Germline CDR1 and CDR2: MNHEY and SVGAGI. The CDR3 has 14 residues. Trimming cost V 6 bases and J 0 bases, with 8 bases left between them. The DNA of the CDR3 is TGTGCCAGCAGCGAGTATGCAACTAATGAAAAACTGTTTTTT. Translation gives CASSEYATNEKLFF.

J is TRBJ2-2 and V is TRBV29-1, with D perhaps assigned TRBD1 or TRBD2 (5 bases each). V was shortened by 4 bases and J by 6 bases, with 12 bases between the two germline ends. Germline CDR1 SQVTM, CDR2 ANQGSEA. This CDR3 region has 13 residues. The CDR3 sequence is CSVAEVGAGELFF. DNA for the CDR3: TGCAGCGTTGCTGAGGTGGGGGCCGGGGAGCTGTTTTTT.

The chain couples TRBV25-1 to TRBJ1-6; 10 nucleotides agree with TRBD1. The CDR3 has 13 residues. V was clipped by 7 bases and J by 10 bases; unmatched bases: 4. Germline CDR1 is MGHDK and CDR2 is SYGVNS. CDR3 residues: CASTGQGGSPLHF. The CDR3 nucleotides are TGTGCCAGCACCGGACAGGGGGGATCACCCCTCCACTTT.

V and J are TRBV13 and TRBJ2-5; 8 bases are shared with TRBD2. Trimming at V came to 2 bases and at J to 0 bases, leaving 8 bases not matched to a gene. From germline, CDR1 is PRHDT and CDR2 FYEKMQ (reference sequence). The CDR3 has 17 amino acids. This CDR3 reads CASSLRRVLADQETQYF. CDR3 nucleotides: TGTGCCAGCAGCTTACGCCGGGTACTAGCGGACCAAGAGACCCAGTACTTC.